The entry that follows covers one T cell receptor (beta chain) sequence. What this receptor recognizes is not known. Per-base qualities were not stored, and no clone one base away is much larger. In light of the paper, this sample's time point label describes: individuals recovered from natural SARS-CoV-2 infection. The immunoSEQ Assay was the method used to sequence TCRbeta CDR3 regions. After extraction, genomic DNA underwent amplification by bias-controlled multiplex PCR, followed by high-throughput sequencing. The authors processed their data as follows. To quantify the absolute abundance of every unique TCRbeta CDR3 region, sequences were collapsed and filtered. T cell fraction was estimated by normalizing TCRbeta template counts to usable DNA, which was measured by amplifying reference genes present in all nucleated cells. Repertoire TCRs were annotated as SARS-CoV-2-specific when V gene, CDR3 amino acid sequence and J gene were exactly matched to a known reactive TCR set. The reference SARS-CoV-2 TCR set was obtained from MIRA and was filtered for enrichment in COVID-19-positive ImmuneCODE repertoires, whereby public or cross-reactive TCRs were removed. Using the MIRA antigens, annotated TCRs were further analysed by specific ORF or by position within an ORF. Breadth was defined as annotated unique rearrangements over total unique productive rearrangements; depth was the summed frequency of those rearrangements. Group comparisons of TCR breadth used two-sided Wilcoxon rank-sum tests. The table comes from immuneACCESS by way of TCRdb, which keeps in-frame sequences with V and J called. Part of the clones is missing from these tables; in studies checked, under half for an unresolved V gene and the rest for unknown reasons. Clone size and V and J calls were adopted from that table, with D and trimming inferred from the DNA. Recorded for this sample are approximately 90,000 clones; around 82% of them occurred a single time. In total, the top ten clones hold approximately 15% of the sample.

V loses 7 bases, J loses 8 bases, and the germline ends lie 12 bases apart. The cysteine opens and the phenylalanine closes a CDR3 of 12 amino acids. The DNA shown is the 36-base CDR3, in frame from base 1. This entry belongs to a study of Ad26.COV2.S vaccination and SARS-CoV-2 variants listed by TCRdb under 2021. General notes on the study: TCRbeta repertoire sequencing served as the tool for gauging how specific and how broad the SARS-CoV-2-reactive T cell receptors were following Ad26.COV2.S vaccination. A total of roughly 32 samples were included in the TCR-sequenced set, comprising approximately 20 Ad26.COV2.S vaccine recipients, 5 placebo recipients and 8 SARS-CoV-2 convalescent individuals.

Broader findings and caveats from the paper: Ad26.COV2.S recipients had higher spike-specific TCR breadth than placebo recipients (P = 0.0014). Vaccine and placebo recipients had similar non-spike TCR breadth, a finding consistent with the vaccine containing only spike. Substantial breadth of spike-specific CD8+ and CD4+ T cell responses was reported after vaccination. It was noted by the authors that total T cell responses may have been underestimated by the TCR breadth and depth analyses.

The chain links TRBV12-3 or TRBV12-4 with TRBJ2-1, with the D gene call left open. The source is a human donor who had recovered from COVID-19. The source was peripheral blood, collected after recovery from COVID-19. The DNA sequence follows: TGTGCCAGCACCAAGCGTTGGGATGAGCAGTTCTTC. Its coded protein is CASTKRWDEQFF.